The 2 T cell receptor beta chains below were found in one sample sequenced in a study of blood T cell repertoires in COVID-19. Only in-frame clones appear in the TCRdb table, and some are missing; sequencing was by immunoSEQ multiplex PCR. The table records some 360,000 clones, 89% of them present only once. Sequencing was done on a sample of peripheral blood. These receptors were collected from a woman aged 60-75 years with COVID-19, enrolled during active disease.

The chain recombines TRBV12-3 or TRBV12-4 with TRBJ2-5; TRBD2 matches at 7 bases. V trimming: 6 bases; J trimming: 7 bases; junction bases outside the gene matches: 8. The CDR3 extends over 13 amino acids. The CDR3 spells CASRPGGPVTQYF. The CDR3 DNA follows: TGTGCCAGCAGGCCGGGGGGTCCGGTGACCCAGTACTTC.

This chain links TRBV25-1 with TRBJ2-3; possible D gene TRBD1, 5 bases. V lost 1 base and J 4 bases, leaving 12 bases between the germline ends. This CDR3 is 15 amino acids long. Germline CDR1 is MGHDK and CDR2 is SYGVNS. As DNA, the CDR3 is TGTGCCAGCAGTGAATCCCAGGGTGGGGCAGATACGCAGTATTTT. Translation: CASSESQGGADTQYF.